This entry lists 14 T cell receptor beta chains sequenced from one sample in a study of blood T cell repertoires in COVID-19. Profiling relied on immunoSEQ multiplex PCR, and the TCRdb table lists in-frame clones only, not all of them. The sample lists about 44,000 clones; 87% were seen once. Specimen: peripheral blood. These receptors all come from an elderly woman in a cohort sampled during active or convalescent COVID-19.

The rearrangement uses TRBV19 and TRBJ1-2, with 9 bases aligning to TRBD1. Germline trimming cut 1 base from V and 0 bases from J; bases unmatched to any gene: 12. The CDR3 spans 19 residues. The germline gives CDR1 LNHDA, CDR2 SQIVND (reference sequence). The CDR3 sequence is CASSIAPGTGFLANYGYTF. The CDR3 nucleotides read TGTGCCAGTAGTATAGCCCCCGGGACAGGGTTTTTAGCTAACTATGGCTACACCTTC.

V usage is TRBV5-1 and J usage is TRBJ2-3, with 8 bases lining up with TRBD2. This CDR3 is 14 amino acids long. Trimming removed 5 bases from V and 6 bases from J; junction bases left unmatched: 8. Germline V gives CDR1 SGHRS, CDR2 YFSETQ. CDR3 DNA sequence: TGCGCCAGCAGAGGAAGCGGGGGCTGGGATACGCAGTATTTT. Protein product: CASRGSGGWDTQYF.

The chain uses TRBV6-5 and TRBJ2-7; 8 positions match TRBD1. Germline V lookup: CDR1 MNHEY, CDR2 SVGAGI. The CDR3 contains 14 residues. J was trimmed by 2 bases and V by 4 bases; bases with no gene match: 4. CDR3 region: CASSSWTGTYEQYF. CDR3 in DNA: TGTGCCAGCAGTTCGTGGACAGGGACCTACGAGCAGTACTTC.

The chain carries TRBV2 and TRBJ2-7; weak D call: TRBD2 (5 bases). The V gene lost 4 bases and the J gene lost 7 bases, with 14 bases spanning the gap. CDR1 is SNHLY and CDR2 is FYNNEI in the germline V gene. This CDR3 region has 13 residues. The CDR3 DNA reads TGTGCCAGCAGTGCGCAGTCGCCGGGGGAGCAGTACTTC. This encodes CASSAQSPGEQYF.

V is TRBV19 and J is TRBJ2-5; tentatively, D is TRBD1 (5 bases). The length of the CDR3 is 13 residues. Germline-derived CDR1 and CDR2 are LNHDA and SQIVND (reference sequence). V was pared by 4 bases and J by 9 bases, with 15 bases between. CDR3 bases: TGTGCCAGTAGTACCGACAGTGCGGTCTCCCAGTACTTC. This encodes CASSTDSAVSQYF.

V usage is TRBV5-8 and J usage is TRBJ1-4, with 7 nucleotides matching TRBD1. J lost 0 bases, V lost 4 bases, and 15 bases had no gene match. The germline V gene encodes CDR1 SGHTS and CDR2 YDEGEE. CDR3 size: 19 residues. Here the CDR3 reads CASSRRTGALPATNEKLFF. CDR3 nucleotides: TGTGCCAGCAGCCGCCGGACAGGAGCTCTACCTGCAACTAATGAAAAACTGTTTTTT.

The rearrangement joins TRBV9 to TRBJ2-7; D may be TRBD1 (6 bases). Trimming removed 3 bases from V and 1 base from J, with 11 bases in between. The CDR3 has 14 residues. Looked up from germline, CDR1 is SGDLS and CDR2 is YYNGEE. The CDR3 loop is CASSGRTASYEQYF. CDR3 in DNA: TGTGCCAGCAGCGGTCGGACAGCATCCTACGAGCAGTACTTC.

V usage is TRBV5-4 and J usage is TRBJ2-7; 8 bases are a match to TRBD2. J gave up 3 bases and V 1 base, and 6 bases lay outside the gene matches. Germline V gene data show CDR1 as SGHNT and CDR2 as YYREEE (reference sequence). The CDR3 extends over 15 amino acids. The CDR3 loop reads CASSLYGTRRYEQYF. CDR3 in DNA: TGTGCCAGCAGCTTGTACGGGACTAGGCGCTACGAGCAGTACTTC.

The chain recombines TRBV4-3 with TRBJ2-3; no clear D. The CDR3 spans 15 residues. CDR1 LGHNA and CDR2 YSLEER come from the germline V gene. The V end was cut by 0 bases, the J end by 0 bases, with 7 bases between. CDR3 coding DNA: TGCGCCAGCAGCCAAGACAGGTCTAGCACAGATACGCAGTATTTT. Translated, it gives CASSQDRSSTDTQYF.

The chain is built from TRBV3-1 (or the pseudogene TRBV3-2) and TRBJ2-3; 10 bases match TRBD2. V was pared by 6 bases and J by 0 bases, with 6 bases of the junction left unmatched. Germline V CDR1 and CDR2: LGHDT, YNNKEL (reference sequence). The CDR3 totals 16 residues. The CDR3 DNA reads TGTGCCAGCAGTCCTACTAGCGGGACTAGCACAGATACGCAGTATTTT. Protein product: CASSPTSGTSTDTQYF.

The chain employs TRBV10-2 and TRBJ2-7; a weak D match, TRBD2 (7 bases). V was pared by 8 bases and J by 1 base, with 18 bases between. CDR1 is WSHSY, CDR2 SAAADI, per germline. The CDR3 totals 15 residues. The DNA for the CDR3 is TGCGCCAGCGGGGAAGGGGGGGGTGTTTCCTACGAGCAGTACTTC. Protein product: CASGEGGGVSYEQYF.

The chain carries TRBV5-1 and TRBJ1-1; TRBD1 matches 8 bases. With V trimmed by 4 bases and J by 4 bases, 6 bases remained unmatched. Germline V CDR1 and CDR2: SGHRS, YFSETQ. The CDR3 extends over 14 amino acids. CDR3 protein: CASSPGQASTEAFF. The DNA for the CDR3 is TGCGCCAGCAGCCCGGGACAGGCGTCCACTGAAGCTTTCTTT.

V and J are TRBV29-1 and TRBJ1-1; possible D gene TRBD1, 6 bases. Between the trimmed V and J ends, which lost 6 bases and 2 bases, there was a span of 16 bases. The CDR3 has 14 residues. Germline loops: CDR1 SQVTM, CDR2 ANQGSEA. Written as DNA, the CDR3 is TGCAGCGTGCAACAGGGTTGGGAAAACACTGAAGCTTTCTTT. This gives the protein CSVQQGWENTEAFF.

The chain employs TRBV10-2 and TRBJ1-5, with 7 bases lining up with TRBD1. This CDR3 has 15 amino acids. Trimming at V came to 6 bases and at J to 0 bases, leaving 5 bases not matched to a gene. Germline assignment: CDR1 WSHSY and CDR2 SAAADI. CDR3 DNA sequence: TGCGCCAGCAGAGTAGGACAGGATAGCAATCAGCCCCAGCATTTT. It codes for CASRVGQDSNQPQHF.